The 4 T cell receptor beta chains below come from one sample, sequenced in a study of blood T cell repertoires in COVID-19. Sequencing was performed with immunoSEQ multiplex PCR; in TCRdb, only in-frame clones are kept and a portion is missing. The profile shows about 100,000 clones, roughly 90% of them singletons. Sequences were obtained from peripheral blood. The receptors were gathered from a woman aged 55-75 years with acute or convalescent COVID-19.

V usage is TRBV2 and J usage is TRBJ2-1; possible D gene TRBD1, 6 bases. The CDR3 length is 14 residues. Germline V lookup: CDR1 SNHLY, CDR2 FYNNEI. V shed 6 bases and J shed 4 bases, with 13 bases lying between them. The CDR3 nucleotides are TGTGCCAGCAGAAGGGACACTACTTACAATGAGCAGTTCTTC. Its translation is CASRRDTTYNEQFF.

The chain joins TRBV12-5 to TRBJ1-1; D perhaps matches TRBD1 (6 bases). Per germline, CDR1 LGHNT and CDR2 FRNRAP. Trimming removed 7 bases from V and 4 bases from J, with 16 bases in between. The CDR3 is made up of 14 amino acids. The CDR3 DNA reads TGTGCTAGTGTCTCTGGGGGGGGCCGCACTGAAGCTTTCTTT. It encodes CASVSGGGRTEAFF.

This chain connects TRBV2 to TRBJ2-3, with 8 bases identical to TRBD2. There are 15 residues in the CDR3. CDR1 is SNHLY, CDR2 FYNNEI, per germline. The V and J ends lost 4 bases and 0 bases, in that order; junction bases with no gene match: 3. In nucleotides, the CDR3 is TGTGCCAGCAGTGCCGGGGGGGTGAGCACAGATACGCAGTATTTT. It is translated as CASSAGGVSTDTQYF.

The chain is built from TRBV18 and TRBJ2-7; weak D call: TRBD1 (5 bases). The CDR3 extends over 12 amino acids. Germline V CDR1 and CDR2: KGHSH, LQKENI. Between the trimmed V and J ends, which lost 3 bases and 9 bases, there was a span of 12 bases. As DNA, the CDR3 is TGTGCCAGCTCACCTAAGGGGCAGGGGCAGTACTTC. Protein product: CASSPKGQGQYF.